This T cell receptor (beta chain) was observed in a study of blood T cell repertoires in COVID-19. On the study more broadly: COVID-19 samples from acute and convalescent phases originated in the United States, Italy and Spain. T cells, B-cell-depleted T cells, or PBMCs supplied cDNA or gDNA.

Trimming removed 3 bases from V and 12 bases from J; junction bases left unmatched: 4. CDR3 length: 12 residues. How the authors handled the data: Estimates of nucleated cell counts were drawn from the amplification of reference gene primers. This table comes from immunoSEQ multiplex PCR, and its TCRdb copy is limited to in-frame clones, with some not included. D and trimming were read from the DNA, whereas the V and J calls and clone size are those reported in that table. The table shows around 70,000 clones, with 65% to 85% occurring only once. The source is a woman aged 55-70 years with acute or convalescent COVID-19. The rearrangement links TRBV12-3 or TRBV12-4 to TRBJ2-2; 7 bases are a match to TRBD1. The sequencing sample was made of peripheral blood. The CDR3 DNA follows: TGTGCCAGCAGTTTGCAGACAGGGCAGCTGTTTTTT. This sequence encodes CASSLQTGQLFF.